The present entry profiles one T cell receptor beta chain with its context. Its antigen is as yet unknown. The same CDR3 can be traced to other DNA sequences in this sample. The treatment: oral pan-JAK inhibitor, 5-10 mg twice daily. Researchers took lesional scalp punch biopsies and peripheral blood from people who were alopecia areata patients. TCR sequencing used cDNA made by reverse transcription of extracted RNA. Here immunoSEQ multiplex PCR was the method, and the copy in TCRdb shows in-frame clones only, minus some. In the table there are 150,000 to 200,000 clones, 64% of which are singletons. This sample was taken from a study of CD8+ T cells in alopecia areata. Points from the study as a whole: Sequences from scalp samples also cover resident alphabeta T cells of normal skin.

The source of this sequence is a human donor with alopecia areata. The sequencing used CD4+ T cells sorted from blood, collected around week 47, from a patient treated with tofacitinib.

The CDR3, as DNA: TGCAGCGCAGGACAGCCGAACACTGAAGCTTTCTTT. This translates into CSAGQPNTEAFF. This chain uses TRBV29-1 with TRBJ1-1, with TRBD1 as a possible D gene (6 bases). Trimming removed 7 bases from V and 1 base from J, with 10 bases in between. Germline CDR1 SQVTM, CDR2 ANQGSEA. The CDR3 has 12 residues.